These 16 T cell receptor beta chains were sequenced from one sample in a study of blood T cell repertoires in COVID-19. Using immunoSEQ multiplex PCR, the repertoire was profiled, and TCRdb retains in-frame clones only, with some absent. The data hold hundreds of thousands of clones, with 85% to 90% observed a single time. Sequencing was carried out using peripheral blood. All receptors come from a woman in her 50s with COVID-19, enrolled during active disease.

CDR3 amino acids: CASSPPKQGDEKLFF. The DNA of the CDR3 is TGTGCCAGCTCACCACCCAAGCAGGGGGACGAAAAACTGTTTTTT. The gene calls are TRBV18 and TRBJ1-4, with 7 nucleotides matching TRBD1. CDR3 length: 15 amino acids. Germline CDR1 is KGHSH and CDR2 is LQKENI. Trimming at V came to 0 bases and at J to 8 bases, leaving 6 bases not matched to a gene.

The chain recombines TRBV5-4 with TRBJ1-1, with 10 bases fitting TRBD1. Germline values: CDR1 SGHNT, CDR2 YYREEE (reference sequence). The junction had 7 bases not matched to a gene; V was cut back by 4 bases and J by 4 bases. The CDR3 extends over 15 amino acids. CDR3 residues: CASSTWTGGITEAFF. The CDR3 DNA reads as TGTGCCAGCAGCACGTGGACAGGGGGTATCACTGAAGCTTTCTTT. Using reference TRBV5-4 and TRBJ1-1 for the parts outside the CDR3, the full variable domain is ETGVTQSPTHLIKTRGQQVTLRCSSQSGHNTVSWYQQALGQGPQFIFQYYREEENGRGNFPPRFSGLQFPNYSSELNVNALELDDSALYLCASSTWTGGITEAFFGQGTRLTVV.

The chain is built from TRBV28 and TRBJ2-3; 9 nucleotides line up with TRBD1. J was trimmed by 0 bases and V by 5 bases; bases with no gene match: 3. Germline lookup yields CDR1 MDHEN and CDR2 SYDVKM. This CDR3 region has 15 residues. CDR3 sequence (DNA): TGTGCCAGCAGTCCCACAGGGGGCAGCACAGATACGCAGTATTTT. Protein sequence: CASSPTGGSTDTQYF. The full variable domain, its missing parts supplied by reference TRBV28 and TRBJ2-3, is DVKVTQSSRYLVKRTGEKVFLECVQDMDHENMFWYRQDPGLGLRLIYFSYDVKMKEKGDIPEGYSVSREKKERFSLILESASTNQTSMYLCASSPTGGSTDTQYFGPGTRLTVL.

This chain connects TRBV2 to TRBJ2-7; D is possibly TRBD1 (6 bases). The CDR3 is 14 amino acids. The V gene lost 6 bases and the J gene lost 3 bases, with 15 bases spanning the gap. Looked up from germline, CDR1 is SNHLY and CDR2 is FYNNEI. The CDR3, as DNA: TGTGCCAGCAGCGCCGAGTTAGGGGGCTACGAGCAGTACTTC. This sequence encodes CASSAELGGYEQYF.

The J gene is TRBJ2-3, the V gene TRBV30, with 12 bases aligning to TRBD2. V trimming: 1 base; J trimming: 2 bases; junction bases outside the gene matches: 7. This CDR3 is built from 17 residues. CDR1 and CDR2 from the germline V gene are GTSNPN and SVGIG (reference sequence). DNA for the CDR3: TGTGCCTGGAGTGACGGGACTAGCGGGTCCAACACAGATACGCAGTATTTT. This gives the protein CAWSDGTSGSNTDTQYF.

The chain carries TRBV9 and TRBJ2-3; a possible D gene is TRBD2 (6 bases). Trimming removed 0 bases from V and 1 base from J, with 12 bases in between. Per germline, CDR1 SGDLS and CDR2 YYNGEE. This CDR3 region has 16 residues. In DNA, the CDR3 is TGTGCCAGCAGCGTAGTCGGGAGTATAGGCACAGATACGCAGTATTTT. This gives the protein CASSVVGSIGTDTQYF.

The rearrangement links TRBV19 to TRBJ2-3, with 9 bases identical to TRBD2. This CDR3 has 15 amino acids. V lost 1 base, J lost 1 base, and 0 bases stayed unmatched. Germline values: CDR1 LNHDA, CDR2 SQIVND (reference sequence). DNA for the CDR3: TGTGCCAGTAGTATAGGGACTAGCGGCACAGATACGCAGTATTTT. Amino acids: CASSIGTSGTDTQYF.

This chain links TRBV19 with TRBJ2-4; perhaps TRBD1 as D (6 bases). V lost 3 bases to trimming and J lost 4 bases, with 13 bases between them. Germline values: CDR1 LNHDA, CDR2 SQIVND (reference sequence). CDR3 length: 15 residues. The CDR3 is CASSMVGHRKNIQYF. CDR3 DNA sequence: TGTGCCAGTAGTATGGTGGGACACCGAAAAAACATTCAGTACTTC.

This chain connects TRBV6-6 to TRBJ1-6; D unresolved. Germline V gives CDR1 MNHNY, CDR2 SVGAGI (reference sequence). The length of the CDR3 is 14 residues. Trimming removed 2 bases from V and 9 bases from J, with 11 bases in between. The CDR3 loop is CASSYDDGGSPLHF. CDR3 sequence (DNA): TGTGCCAGCAGTTACGACGATGGAGGTTCACCCCTCCACTTT.

This rearrangement joins TRBV10-1 to TRBJ2-7; 12 nucleotides agree with TRBD2. CDR3 size: 15 residues. Looked up from germline, CDR1 is WNHNN and CDR2 is SYGVQD (reference sequence). The J segment lost 4 bases and the V segment lost 3 bases, leaving 4 bases of the junction unmatched. CDR3 in amino acids: CASSDIGTSGYEQYF. In nucleotides, the CDR3 is TGCGCCAGCAGTGATATCGGGACTAGCGGGTACGAGCAGTACTTC.

The chain joins TRBV6-1 to TRBJ2-7, with TRBD2 matching over 8 bases. Germline loops: CDR1 MNHNS, CDR2 SASEGT. V gave up 2 bases and J gave up 1 base; unmatched junction bases: 1. The CDR3 is made up of 14 amino acids. CDR3 protein: CASSESGGSYEQYF. Written as DNA, the CDR3 is TGTGCCAGCAGTGAATCGGGGGGGTCCTACGAGCAGTACTTC.

The chain uses TRBV7-8 and TRBJ2-7; TRBD2 might be the D (6 bases). The germline V and J ends were trimmed by 2 bases and 0 bases, with 11 bases remaining between them. Germline V gene lookup returns CDR1 SGHVS and CDR2 FQNEAQ. The CDR3 consists of 15 residues. This chain's CDR3 is CASSLLRGRSYEQYF. The CDR3 DNA reads as TGTGCCAGCAGCTTACTGCGGGGACGCTCCTACGAGCAGTACTTC.

This sequence joins TRBV30 and TRBJ1-1, with 8 bases aligning to TRBD1. Germline CDR1 reads GTSNPN; CDR2 reads SVGIG (reference sequence). The CDR3 extends over 13 amino acids. V shed 5 bases, J shed 4 bases, and the junction held 6 bases outside the gene matches. CDR3 residues: CAWGNGQGTEAFF. The CDR3 coding sequence is TGTGCCTGGGGGAATGGACAGGGCACTGAAGCTTTCTTT. The full variable domain, with the rest looked up from reference TRBV30 and TRBJ1-1, is SQTIHQWPATLVQPVGSPLSLECTVEGTSNPNLYWYRQAAGRGLQLLFYSVGIGQISSEVPQNLSASRPQDRQFILSSKKLLLSDSGFYLCAWGNGQGTEAFFGQGTRLTVV.

This chain connects TRBV6-2 or TRBV6-3 to TRBJ1-5; TRBD1 aligns across 7 bases. Germline CDR1 MNHEY, CDR2 SVGEGT. This CDR3 contains 15 residues. The V gene end was trimmed by 5 bases and the J gene end by 4 bases; junction bases not matched to a gene: 8. The DNA of the CDR3 is TGTGCCAGCAGTACGGGACAGTTTGATAATCAGCCCCAGCATTTT. Protein: CASSTGQFDNQPQHF.

This clone was seen a single time. The gene calls are TRBV5-5 and TRBJ2-7; 9 positions match TRBD1. The CDR3 has 15 amino acids. CDR1 and CDR2 from the germline V gene are SGHKS and YYEKEE (reference sequence). V trimming: 6 bases; J trimming: 2 bases; junction bases outside the gene matches: 9. CDR3 amino acids: CASIRQGQGTYEQYF. CDR3 coding DNA: TGTGCCAGCATCAGACAGGGACAGGGTACCTACGAGCAGTACTTC.

This clone was observed a few times. This rearrangement joins TRBV16 to TRBJ2-7, with a weak D call TRBD2 (6 bases). CDR3 length: 17 amino acids. V was clipped by 4 bases and J by 0 bases, with 19 bases between them. Germline CDR1 is KGHSY and CDR2 is FQNENV. CDR3 loop: CASSRRGLALFSYEQYF. The CDR3 bases are TGTGCCAGCAGCCGAAGAGGGCTAGCGCTCTTCTCCTACGAGCAGTACTTC. The whole variable domain, remainder taken from reference TRBV16 and TRBJ2-7, is GEEVAQTPKHLVRGEGQKAKLYCAPIKGHSYVFWYQQVLKNEFKFLISFQNENVFDETGMPKERFSAKCLPNSPCSLEIQATKLEDSAVYFCASSRRGLALFSYEQYFGPGTRLTVT.